This T cell receptor (beta chain) is drawn from a study of blood T cell repertoires in COVID-19. On the study more broadly: Material from acute and convalescent COVID-19 was sourced from the United States, Italy and Spain. PBMCs, B-cell-depleted T cells, or T cells provided the cDNA or gDNA that made up the material.

V was pared by 4 bases and J by 7 bases, with 11 bases of the junction left unmatched. This CDR3 contains 17 residues. Germline CDR1 reads SGHTA; CDR2 reads FQGNSA. The Seattle patients joined while their infection was active and were tracked longitudinally afterward. The authors' processing: Scientists estimated how many nucleated cells there were by amplifying reference gene primers. Sequencing was performed with immunoSEQ multiplex PCR; in TCRdb, only in-frame clones are kept and a portion is missing. V, J and clone size reflect that table, while D and trimming were determined from the DNA. The data hold 300,000 to 400,000 clones, with more than 75% observed a single time.

What was sequenced was peripheral blood. The chain is built from TRBV7-2 and TRBJ2-2; 11 nucleotides agree with TRBD2. The TCR sequence derives from a woman aged 55-75 years with COVID-19, enrolled during active disease. The DNA of the CDR3 is TGTGCCAGCAGCTCGCCATCTAGCGGGGGGCCGCACGGGGAGCTGTTTTTT. As protein: CASSSPSSGGPHGELFF.